The 28 T cell receptor beta chains in this list originate from one sample, sequenced in a study of blood T cell repertoires in COVID-19. Method: immunoSEQ multiplex PCR; TCRdb's copy keeps in-frame clones and lacks some. The sample lists about 140,000 clones, around 78% occurring once. The sequenced sample was peripheral blood. The receptors originated from a woman of 80 years or more with active or convalescent COVID-19.

The V call is TRBV20-1, the J call TRBJ1-2, with D maybe TRBD1 (6 bases). Germline-derived CDR1 and CDR2 are DFQATT and SNEGSKA (reference sequence). V lost 3 bases to trimming and J lost 7 bases, with 15 bases between them. The CDR3 totals 13 residues. For the CDR3, the DNA is TGCAGTGCTAGTGCCGGACAGTCGACTGGCTACACCTTC. Encoded protein: CSASAGQSTGYTF.

The chain couples TRBV21-1 to TRBJ1-3. TRBV21-1 is reported as a pseudogene. CDR3 size: 16 residues. The CDR3 loop is CASSNSGINSGNTIYF. For the CDR3, the DNA is TGTGCCAGCAGCAATTCCGGGATTAACTCTGGAAACACCATATATTTT.

This clone was counted between two and nine times. The J gene is TRBJ1-4, the V gene TRBV28; 7 bases are a match to TRBD1. V was clipped by 3 bases and J by 8 bases; unmatched bases: 6. Germline-derived CDR1 and CDR2 are MDHEN and SYDVKM. There are 14 residues in the CDR3. The CDR3 region has the DNA TGTGCCAGCAGTTTTGACAGGGTCTTGGAAAAACTGTTTTTT. This encodes CASSFDRVLEKLFF.

The chain combines TRBV7-3 with TRBJ1-1; 9 bases agree with TRBD1. CDR3 size: 15 residues. V trimming: 3 bases; J trimming: 5 bases; junction bases outside the gene matches: 7. Germline CDR1 SGHTA, CDR2 FQGTGA. The CDR3 loop is CASSFEQGANTEAFF. CDR3 nucleotide sequence: TGTGCCAGCAGCTTTGAACAGGGGGCTAATACTGAAGCTTTCTTT.

The chain uses TRBV7-2 and TRBJ1-1; no firm D call. Trimming took off 4 bases at V and 0 bases at J, with 6 bases between the two ends. Germline lookup yields CDR1 SGHTA and CDR2 FQGNSA. The CDR3 loop spans 13 amino acids. CDR3 nucleotide sequence: TGTGCCAGCAGCTATGACATGAACACTGAAGCTTTCTTT. Encoded protein: CASSYDMNTEAFF.

The V and J genes are TRBV18 and TRBJ2-3, with a possible D match to TRBD2 (5 bases). The CDR3 has 13 residues. CDR1 is KGHSH, CDR2 LQKENI, per germline. V lost 4 bases and J 0 bases, leaving 5 bases between the germline ends. CDR3 nucleotides: TGTGCCAGCTCACGGACTAGCACAGATACGCAGTATTTT. It codes for CASSRTSTDTQYF.

The chain employs TRBV7-9 and TRBJ1-2, with D possibly matching TRBD1 (5 bases). CDR1 and CDR2 from the germline V gene are SEHNR and FQNEAQ (reference sequence). Trimming removed 2 bases from V and 6 bases from J, with 16 bases in between. The CDR3 is 15 amino acids. This chain's CDR3 is CASSLKGARVNGYTF. In DNA, the CDR3 is TGTGCCAGCAGCTTAAAAGGGGCCAGGGTCAATGGCTACACCTTC.

The chain carries TRBV10-3 and TRBJ2-7; 9 bases are a match to TRBD1. CDR3 length: 15 residues. V was pared by 0 bases and J by 4 bases, with 4 bases of the junction left unmatched. From germline, CDR1 is ENHRY and CDR2 SYGVKD. CDR3 sequence (DNA): TGTGCCATCAGTGAGTCCGGGACAGGGAAGTACGAGCAGTACTTC. Encoded protein: CAISESGTGKYEQYF.

This chain links TRBV5-1 with TRBJ2-2; tentatively, D is TRBD2 (5 bases). Germline V gives CDR1 SGHRS, CDR2 YFSETQ. The CDR3 consists of 14 residues. Trimming took off 4 bases at V and 3 bases at J, with 10 bases between the two ends. In DNA form, the CDR3 reads TGCGCCAGCAGCCTGCGGGCCGACACCGGGGAGCTGTTTTTT. It specifies CASSLRADTGELFF.

This rearrangement joins TRBV28 to TRBJ1-5, with D unclear. The CDR3 totals 11 residues. Between the trimmed V and J ends, which lost 5 bases and 9 bases, there was a span of 8 bases. CDR1 and CDR2 from the germline V gene are MDHEN and SYDVKM. The CDR3 protein is CASSTARPQHF. As DNA, the CDR3 is TGTGCCAGCAGTACAGCACGGCCCCAGCATTTT.

The chain has TRBV9 and TRBJ2-7; 8 bases are a match to TRBD1. The ends lost 4 bases at V and 8 bases at J; junction bases unmatched: 8. CDR1 is SGDLS and CDR2 is YYNGEE in the germline V gene. This CDR3 has 13 amino acids. The DNA of the CDR3 is TGTGCCAGCAGCCCCACCTCAGGGGGCAAGCAGTACTTC. Translation: CASSPTSGGKQYF.

The CDR3 DNA sequence: TGTGCCAGCTCACCCCCTAACGGCGGAGGGTTGAACACTGAAGCTTTCTTT. Its translation is CASSPPNGGGLNTEAFF. The chain links TRBV18 to TRBJ1-1; D gene unclear. This CDR3 contains 17 residues. Deletions cut 3 bases from V and 0 bases from J, with 17 bases between. Germline V gives CDR1 KGHSH, CDR2 LQKENI.

To note about this clone: Different DNA sequences within this sample yield the same CDR3. V and J are TRBV19 and TRBJ1-2; a weak D match, TRBD1 (6 bases). The CDR3 sequence is 13 residues long. Per germline, CDR1 LNHDA and CDR2 SQIVND (reference sequence). Deletions cut 6 bases from V and 0 bases from J, with 8 bases between. The CDR3 DNA follows: TGTGCCAGTAGGACAGGATCTAACTATGGCTACACCTTC. Residues: CASRTGSNYGYTF. The variable domain in full, completed from reference TRBV19 and TRBJ1-2, reads DGGITQSPKYLFRKEGQNVTLSCEQNLNHDAMYWYRQDPGQGLRLIYYSQIVNDFQKGDIAEGYSVSREKKESFPLTVTSAQKNPTAFYLCASRTGSNYGYTFGSGTRLTVV.

The chain combines TRBV7-9 with TRBJ1-1; D call uncertain. The CDR3 sequence is 14 residues long. The V end was cut by 1 base, the J end by 4 bases, with 10 bases between. Germline-derived CDR1 and CDR2 are SEHNR and FQNEAQ (reference sequence). Here the CDR3 DNA reads TGTGCCAGCAGCTTAGACATAAGGAGCACTGAAGCTTTCTTT. Protein product: CASSLDIRSTEAFF.

The rearrangement links TRBV30 to TRBJ2-7, with D tentatively TRBD2 (7 bases). Germline lookup yields CDR1 GTSNPN and CDR2 SVGIG (reference sequence). The CDR3 spans 14 residues. V lost 2 bases, J lost 2 bases, and 13 bases lay in between. The DNA of the CDR3 is TGTGCCTGGAGTTCGGCGGGGGCCCCCTACGAGCAGTACTTC. It yields the protein CAWSSAGAPYEQYF.

The sample holds a few counts of this clone. The chain recombines TRBV28 with TRBJ1-2; D call uncertain. Germline V CDR1 and CDR2: MDHEN, SYDVKM. The V gene lost 5 bases and the J gene lost 6 bases, with 16 bases spanning the gap. This CDR3 comprises 14 residues. The CDR3 region has the DNA TGTGCCAGCAGTGGAGGGTCACGGATCGATGGCTACACCTTC. It is translated as CASSGGSRIDGYTF.

In DNA, the CDR3 is TGCGCCAGCAGTCAGCCAAAGGGACAGCAAAATCAGCCCCAGCATTTT. Its translation is CASSQPKGQQNQPQHF. This chain links TRBV23-1 with TRBJ1-5; 7 bases line up with TRBD1. TRBV23-1 is an ORF; its function is uncertain. The CDR3 is 16 residues long. V shed 3 bases and J 4 bases; nucleotides not matched to a gene: 9.

V is TRBV3-1 (or the pseudogene TRBV3-2) and J is TRBJ2-5; a possible D gene is TRBD2 (5 bases). V was pared by 3 bases and J by 3 bases, with 5 bases between. Looked up from germline, CDR1 is LGHDT and CDR2 is YNNKEL (reference sequence). The CDR3 length is 12 residues. CDR3 sequence reads: CASSHGEETQYF. CDR3 DNA sequence: TGTGCCAGCAGCCACGGGGAAGAGACCCAGTACTTC.

This chain joins TRBV18 and TRBJ2-3; perhaps TRBD2 as D (5 bases). The CDR3 contains 16 residues. Germline values: CDR1 KGHSH, CDR2 LQKENI. Trimming cost V 3 bases and J 2 bases, with 15 bases left between them. As DNA, the CDR3 is TGTGCCAGCTCACCCGTCCCGGGAACTACCACAGATACGCAGTATTTT. Protein sequence: CASSPVPGTTTDTQYF.

The chain is built from TRBV10-3 and TRBJ1-6, with D perhaps TRBD1 (5 bases). The CDR3 totals 14 residues. From germline, CDR1 is ENHRY and CDR2 SYGVKD. Trimming took off 1 base at V and 8 bases at J, with 9 bases between the two ends. CDR3 in DNA: TGTGCCATCAGTGAGTGGGGCAGAGATTCACCCCTCCACTTT. It codes for CAISEWGRDSPLHF.

V is TRBV4-2 and J is TRBJ2-1; TRBD2 matches at 7 bases. The length of the CDR3 is 17 residues. CDR1 and CDR2 from the germline V gene are LGHNA and YNFKEQ. Losses at the gene ends were 1 base for V and 8 bases for J; bases not matched to a gene: 14. The CDR3, as DNA: TGTGCCAGCAGCCAAGGAGGTCTGCGGGGGATCTTCTATGAGCAGTTCTTC. Translation gives CASSQGGLRGIFYEQFF.

The chain carries TRBV27 and TRBJ2-1, with a weak D call TRBD1 (8 bases). The V end lost 5 bases, the J end lost 4 bases, and 18 bases lay between the germline ends. This CDR3 has 16 residues. In germline, CDR1 is MNHEY, CDR2 SMNVEV (reference sequence). The CDR3, as DNA: TGTGCCAGCAGTCCGTACAGGGGGGGTTGGTACAATGAGCAGTTCTTC. Translated: CASSPYRGGWYNEQFF.

This clone was seen a single time. The rearrangement uses TRBV28 and TRBJ1-2; TRBD1 matches at 9 bases. Germline CDR1 MDHEN, CDR2 SYDVKM. CDR3 length: 15 amino acids. The junction had 11 bases not matched to a gene; V was cut back by 7 bases and J by 5 bases. The CDR3 is CASTEAGTGFYGYTF. The DNA for the CDR3 is TGTGCCAGCACCGAGGCCGGGACAGGGTTTTATGGCTACACCTTC.

The V gene is TRBV7-3, the J gene TRBJ2-2; D remains unclear. Germline loops: CDR1 SGHTA, CDR2 FQGTGA. Trimming stripped 5 bases from V and 2 bases from J, with 3 bases between. CDR3 size: 12 residues. DNA of the CDR3: TGTGCCAGCAGCCCAAACACCGGGGAGCTGTTTTTT. This gives the protein CASSPNTGELFF.

The V call is TRBV5-1, the J call TRBJ2-3; 12 bases are a match to TRBD2. The junction had 8 bases not matched to a gene; V was cut back by 7 bases and J by 5 bases. Germline-derived CDR1 and CDR2 are SGHRS and YFSETQ. The CDR3 has 15 amino acids. The CDR3 is CASGLAGGLEDTQYF. The CDR3 bases are TGCGCCAGCGGCCTAGCGGGGGGGCTTGAAGATACGCAGTATTTT.

This clone was recorded a few times. V is TRBV7-2 and J is TRBJ1-2, with D possibly TRBD1 on 6 matching bases. Trimming removed 3 bases from V and 8 bases from J, with 16 bases in between. The CDR3 has 14 residues. The germline CDR1 and CDR2 sequences are SGHTA and FQGNSA. The CDR3 nucleotides read TGTGCCAGCAGCTTCTCAGGGGACGGCGCGGGCTACACCTTC. Amino acids: CASSFSGDGAGYTF.

The V and J genes are TRBV6-5 and TRBJ1-1; possible D gene TRBD1, 5 bases. Trimming cost V 5 bases and J 5 bases, with 9 bases left between them. Germline lookup yields CDR1 MNHEY and CDR2 SVGAGI. The CDR3 covers 12 residues. CDR3 DNA: TGTGCCAGCAGTCCCAGGGTGACTGAAGCTTTCTTT. It is translated as CASSPRVTEAFF.

The rearrangement uses TRBV2 and TRBJ2-1; tentative D call: TRBD2 (5 bases). CDR1 and CDR2 (germline): SNHLY, FYNNEI. V lost 5 bases, J lost 8 bases, and 16 bases lay in between. The CDR3 is made up of 14 amino acids. CDR3 nucleotides: TGTGCCAGCAGTACTAGACGAGGGAATTATGAGCAGTTCTTC. This encodes CASSTRRGNYEQFF.